This TCR beta chain is drawn from a study of CD8 T cells in ankylosing spondylitis. Overall study findings and caveats: Clones tied to disease were said to be significantly enriched in matched ankylosing spondylitis synovial fluid. Prior literature has documented some motif variants in synovial fluid and blood from reactive arthritis. Among TCR beta sequences, a motif of eight highly homologous variants appeared characteristic of ankylosing spondylitis blood. A CD8+ phenotype characterized the disease-linked clones, which were relatively rare in peripheral blood.

The CDR3 loop spans 14 amino acids. V was cut by 1 base and J by 3 bases, with 10 bases left in between. The germline CDR1 and CDR2 sequences are SGHTS and YDEGEE. This clonotype was picked up a small number of times. What it recognizes is unknown. Quantitative molecular-barcoded 5'-RACE generated the TCR beta libraries. TCRdb itself ran the 5' RACE reads through MiXCR, one entry per CDR3 protein. The table includes about 540,000 distinct CDR3 sequences, approximately 11% detected once. V usage is TRBV5-8 and J usage is TRBJ1-1; no definite D call. Sample: blood, either unsorted or a sorted T cell fraction (not recorded which). This sequence originates from a male donor with ankylosing spondylitis. For the CDR3, the DNA is TGTGCCAGCAGCTTGAGAGACGGTTACACTGAAGCTTTCTTT. Amino acids: CASSLRDGYTEAFF.